The entry below describes one T cell receptor (beta chain). The data derive from a study of blood T cell repertoires in COVID-19. Study overall: COVID-19 samples, acute and convalescent, were from the United States, Italy and Spain.

Data came from immunoSEQ multiplex PCR; TCRdb stores just in-frame clones and leaves some out. This table holds 200,000 to 250,000 clones, about 80% found once. Unmatched junction bases numbered 7, after V lost 6 bases and J lost 2 bases. The CDR3 is 16 amino acids. Germline V CDR1 and CDR2: LNHDA, SQIVND (reference sequence). This chain links TRBV19 with TRBJ2-1; 10 bases fit TRBD2. The clonotype was recovered from an elderly man with acute or convalescent COVID-19. What was sequenced was peripheral blood. Written as DNA, the CDR3 is TGTGCCAGTAGATTCAGCGGGAGGGGGGCCTACAATGAGCAGTTCTTC. Amino acid sequence: CASRFSGRGAYNEQFF.